The 27 T cell receptor beta chains listed next were all sequenced from one sample in a study of blood T cell repertoires in COVID-19. Only in-frame clones appear in the TCRdb table, and some are missing; sequencing was by immunoSEQ multiplex PCR. The repertoire holds some 150,000 clones, with roughly 76% as singletons. Sequencing was performed on peripheral blood. These receptors were collected from a woman in her 50s with active or convalescent COVID-19.

The rearrangement uses TRBV6-5 and TRBJ1-1; 7 bases fit TRBD1. CDR1 and CDR2 from the germline V gene are MNHEY and SVGAGI. The CDR3 loop spans 14 amino acids. J lost 2 bases, V lost 6 bases, and 6 bases had no gene match. DNA of the CDR3: TGTGCCAGCAGGAAGAACAGGGGTAACACTGAAGCTTTCTTT. Amino acids: CASRKNRGNTEAFF.

The chain recombines TRBV30 with TRBJ1-6; D is uncertain. V lost 0 bases and J 7 bases, leaving 10 bases between the germline ends. The CDR3 covers 14 residues. From germline, CDR1 is GTSNPN and CDR2 SVGIG (reference sequence). In DNA, the CDR3 is TGTGCCTGGAGTGTAGCGGCGCTCAATTCACCCCTCCACTTT. Amino acids: CAWSVAALNSPLHF.

This rearrangement joins TRBV3-1 (or the pseudogene TRBV3-2) to TRBJ1-2; TRBD1 is a possible D gene (5 bases). Germline V lookup: CDR1 LGHDT, CDR2 YNNKEL (reference sequence). This CDR3 is 16 amino acids long. Trimming left V 5 bases short and J 0 bases short, with 16 bases between. CDR3 sequence reads: CASSAGTGNANYGYTF. Here the CDR3 DNA reads TGTGCCAGCAGCGCAGGGACTGGAAACGCTAACTATGGCTACACCTTC.

The chain combines TRBV29-1 with TRBJ1-1; tentative D call: TRBD1 (5 bases). V lost 7 bases, J lost 3 bases, and 15 bases lay in between. The CDR3 covers 13 residues. The germline V gene has CDR1 SQVTM and CDR2 ANQGSEA. DNA of the CDR3: TGCAGCGCGCGGCGGGGCACTCACACTGAAGCTTTCTTT. Encoded protein: CSARRGTHTEAFF.

This sequence joins TRBV5-4 and TRBJ2-1; TRBD2 matches at 12 bases. This CDR3 contains 15 residues. The V gene's germline CDR1 is SGHNT and CDR2 YYREEE (reference sequence). The junction had 6 bases not matched to a gene; V was cut back by 4 bases and J by 7 bases. The chain's CDR3 is CASSSAGTSGNEQFF. CDR3 sequence (DNA): TGTGCCAGCAGCAGCGCCGGGACTAGCGGGAATGAGCAGTTCTTC.

The rearrangement joins TRBV7-2 to TRBJ1-1; 7 nucleotides line up with TRBD1. V shed 3 bases, J shed 4 bases, and the junction held 5 bases outside the gene matches. From germline, CDR1 is SGHTA and CDR2 FQGNSA. The CDR3 covers 14 residues. For the CDR3, the DNA is TGTGCCAGCAGCTTTAGACAGGGAGGCACTGAAGCTTTCTTT. Protein: CASSFRQGGTEAFF.

The CDR3 sequence: CASSQERRLELFF. In DNA, the CDR3 is TGTGCCAGCAGCCAAGAGCGACGACTGGAGCTGTTTTTT. J is TRBJ2-2 and V is TRBV3-1 (or the pseudogene TRBV3-2); D remains unclear. The CDR3 contains 13 residues. Germline CDR1 and CDR2: LGHDT and YNNKEL (reference sequence). Trimming left V 0 bases short and J 10 bases short, with 9 bases between.

This clone has more than one count but fewer than ten. The chain joins TRBV7-9 to TRBJ1-5; TRBD1 matches at 9 bases. CDR1 and CDR2 from the germline V gene are SEHNR and FQNEAQ (reference sequence). The CDR3 totals 15 residues. J was trimmed by 4 bases and V by 3 bases; bases with no gene match: 4. CDR3 nucleotides: TGTGCCAGCAGCTTGGGGGACAGGGATAATCAGCCCCAGCATTTT. Its translation: CASSLGDRDNQPQHF.

The gene calls are TRBV3-1 (or the pseudogene TRBV3-2) and TRBJ2-3; 8 nucleotides match TRBD2. The CDR3 sequence is 16 residues long. Germline loops: CDR1 LGHDT, CDR2 YNNKEL (reference sequence). J gave up 0 bases and V 4 bases, and 6 bases lay outside the gene matches. CDR3: CASSLGGETSTDTQYF. CDR3 in DNA: TGTGCCAGCAGCCTCGGGGGGGAAACTAGCACAGATACGCAGTATTTT.

The chain links TRBV4-1 to TRBJ2-6; TRBD1 aligns across 9 bases. Germline loops: CDR1 MGHRA, CDR2 YSYEKL. With V trimmed by 4 bases and J by 4 bases, 2 bases remained unmatched. The CDR3 extends over 15 amino acids. CDR3 protein: CASSPGTGGANVLTF. The CDR3, as DNA: TGCGCCAGCAGCCCCGGGACAGGGGGGGCCAACGTCCTGACTTTC.

This rearrangement joins TRBV28 to TRBJ1-5; TRBD1 matches at 11 bases. The junction had 1 base not matched to a gene; V was cut back by 5 bases and J by 1 base. Germline assignment: CDR1 MDHEN and CDR2 SYDVKM. The CDR3 consists of 15 residues. DNA of the CDR3: TGTGCCAGCAGTGGACAGGGGGCAAGCAATCAGCCCCAGCATTTT. Its translation: CASSGQGASNQPQHF.

The chain links TRBV10-3 to TRBJ2-3, with D hard to call. CDR1 and CDR2 from the germline V gene are ENHRY and SYGVKD. The CDR3 has 17 amino acids. V lost 0 bases, J lost 2 bases, and 15 bases lay in between. CDR3 amino acids: CAISESKYAVSTDTQYF. Written as DNA, the CDR3 is TGTGCCATCAGTGAGTCGAAATATGCAGTGTCCACAGATACGCAGTATTTT.

This chain links TRBV18 with TRBJ1-5, with a tentative D call TRBD1 (6 bases). V dropped 3 bases and J dropped 7 bases, with 16 bases sitting between them. This CDR3 is 15 amino acids long. Germline assignment: CDR1 KGHSH and CDR2 LQKENI. CDR3 DNA: TGTGCCAGCTCACCTATTGCAGGGGCCAGCCAGCCCCAGCATTTT. Its translation: CASSPIAGASQPQHF.

This chain's CDR3 is CASSWAGSAYEQYF. CDR3 bases: TGTGCCAGCAGTTGGGCCGGCTCGGCCTACGAGCAGTACTTC. The V gene is TRBV28, the J gene TRBJ2-7; D unresolved. From germline, CDR1 is MDHEN and CDR2 SYDVKM. Trimming took off 4 bases at V and 2 bases at J, with 12 bases between the two ends. This CDR3 comprises 14 residues.

The chain is built from TRBV19 and TRBJ1-1; 8 nucleotides line up with TRBD1. The CDR3 has 13 amino acids. CDR1 is LNHDA, CDR2 SQIVND, per germline (reference sequence). The V and J ends lost 6 bases and 1 base, in that order; junction bases with no gene match: 1. The CDR3 DNA sequence: TGTGCCAGTAGGGGGACAGGGAACACTGAAGCTTTCTTT. Encoded protein: CASRGTGNTEAFF.

This chain uses TRBV27 with TRBJ1-2; D remains ambiguous. V lost 1 base and J 3 bases, leaving 9 bases between the germline ends. The CDR3 loop spans 14 amino acids. Germline CDR1 is MNHEY and CDR2 is SMNVEV (reference sequence). For the CDR3, the DNA is TGTGCCAGCAGTTTATGGGCGGGAGACTATGGCTACACCTTC. Residues: CASSLWAGDYGYTF.

The rearrangement joins TRBV19 to TRBJ2-5; weak D call: TRBD1 (6 bases). The CDR3 length is 14 residues. Germline loops: CDR1 LNHDA, CDR2 SQIVND (reference sequence). V gave up 6 bases and J gave up 4 bases, with 15 bases separating them. Here the CDR3 DNA reads TGTGCCAGTAGCCCATCAGGGGTCCGAGAGACCCAGTACTTC. The encoded protein is CASSPSGVRETQYF.

This clone came up once. The rearrangement joins TRBV4-3 to TRBJ1-3; the D is unclear. Germline V gene lookup returns CDR1 LGHNA and CDR2 YSLEER. The CDR3 is 16 amino acids. V was cut by 3 bases and J by 1 base, with 13 bases left in between. CDR3 DNA sequence: TGCGCCAGCAGCCACGATCATAGGGAGTCTGGAAACACCATATATTTT. Protein product: CASSHDHRESGNTIYF.

This sequence joins TRBV9 and TRBJ1-1; D is ambiguous. V was cut by 4 bases and J by 3 bases, with 13 bases left in between. Germline CDR1 SGDLS, CDR2 YYNGEE. The length of the CDR3 is 14 residues. The CDR3 nucleotides read TGTGCCAGCAGCCCTCTTTCCGAGGACACTGAAGCTTTCTTT. As protein: CASSPLSEDTEAFF. Looking up the rest from reference TRBV9 and TRBJ1-1 gives the full variable domain: DSGVTQTPKHLITATGQRVTLRCSPRSGDLSVYWYQQSLDQGLQFLIQYYNGEERAKGNILERFSAQQFPDLHSELNLSSLELGDSALYFCASSPLSEDTEAFFGQGTRLTVV.

The chain uses TRBV7-2 and TRBJ1-4; 7 nucleotides align to TRBD1. This CDR3 has 15 amino acids. With V trimmed by 1 base and J by 7 bases, 6 bases remained unmatched. Germline V lookup: CDR1 SGHTA, CDR2 FQGNSA. The CDR3 DNA is TGTGCCAGCAGCTTAGTCCCGACAGGGAGTGAAAAACTGTTTTTT. It specifies CASSLVPTGSEKLFF.

V and J are TRBV19 and TRBJ1-4; D is unclear. Trimming removed 6 bases from V and 4 bases from J, with 9 bases in between. CDR1 is LNHDA and CDR2 is SQIVND in the germline V gene (reference sequence). The CDR3 has 13 amino acids. Here the CDR3 DNA reads TGTGCCAGTAGCCTTCGGGGTAATGAAAAACTGTTTTTT. Translation: CASSLRGNEKLFF.

The chain has TRBV28 and TRBJ1-2; the match to TRBD1 covers 8 bases. Trimming took 6 bases from V and 6 from J; bases not matched to a gene: 12. CDR3 length: 15 amino acids. CDR1 is MDHEN, CDR2 SYDVKM, per germline. In DNA form, the CDR3 reads TGTGCCAGCAGCTTTAGGGGGACAGGTGTCAATGGCTACACCTTC. Translated: CASSFRGTGVNGYTF.

This clone appeared a few times. The rearrangement uses TRBV2 and TRBJ2-2; 10 nucleotides line up with TRBD1. Looked up from germline, CDR1 is SNHLY and CDR2 is FYNNEI. The CDR3 totals 15 residues. The V segment lost 5 bases and the J segment 5 bases; nucleotides outside the gene matches: 5. CDR3 loop: CASSSDRGRTGELFF. CDR3 DNA: TGTGCCAGCAGTTCCGACAGGGGGCGAACCGGGGAGCTGTTTTTT.

V is TRBV24-1 and J is TRBJ2-7, with 9 bases lining up with TRBD2. Germline V CDR1 and CDR2: KGHDR, SFDVKD. With V trimmed by 8 bases and J by 5 bases, 9 bases remained unmatched. The length of the CDR3 is 14 residues. CDR3 sequence: CATTGAGGMDEQYF. For the CDR3, the DNA is TGTGCCACCACGGGGGCGGGGGGGATGGACGAGCAGTACTTC.

This clone appeared once. The chain links TRBV4-3 to TRBJ2-2, with D possibly matching TRBD1 (5 bases). The germline CDR1 and CDR2 sequences are LGHNA and YSLEER. The germline V and J ends were trimmed by 1 base and 3 bases, with 12 bases remaining between them. The CDR3 loop spans 16 amino acids. DNA of the CDR3: TGCGCCAGCAGCCAAGGATGGGGCTGGGACACCGGGGAGCTGTTTTTT. This encodes CASSQGWGWDTGELFF.

V is TRBV5-1 and J is TRBJ2-1; D is possibly TRBD1 (5 bases). The CDR3 has 15 residues. Trimming pared 0 bases from V and 1 base from J, leaving 8 bases between. In germline, CDR1 is SGHRS, CDR2 YFSETQ. The CDR3 sequence: CASSLGQTSYNEQFF. DNA of the CDR3: TGCGCCAGCAGCTTGGGACAGACATCCTACAATGAGCAGTTCTTC.

This chain joins TRBV12-1 and TRBJ1-5. TRBV12-1 has pseudogene status. CDR3 length: 12 residues. CDR3 bases: TGTGCCAGCAGCTTTGTCGGGGAGCCCCAGCATTTT. This translates into CASSFVGEPQHF.